The 15 T cell receptor beta chains reported below all come from one sample, sequenced in a study of regulatory T cells in long-lasting Graves disease. Investigators prepared the TCR beta libraries by applying iRepertoire HTBI primers and Arm-PCR of CDR3 regions. TCRdb reprocessed the multiplex PCR reads via MiXCR and lists one record per CDR3 protein. The table has around 240,000 distinct CDR3 sequences, 15% to 20% seen once. The time point denotes: newly diagnosed GD, antithyroid drugs for less than 3 months. PBMC-derived RNA was used for the TCR library. These data are also associated with another study on T cells in Graves' hyperthyroidism and ophthalmopathy.

The specimen comprised peripheral blood mononuclear cells (PBMCs), sampled at new diagnosis, from a patient treated with antithyroid drugs. The receptor set was obtained from a woman aged 30 to 39 with Graves disease.

This clonotype was seen repeatedly, ten times or more. The V call is TRBV7-3, the J call TRBJ1-2; 9 bases map to TRBD1. The CDR3 has 14 residues. In germline, CDR1 is SGHTA, CDR2 FQGTGA. After removal of 5 bases from V and 5 bases from J, the junction contained 6 bases not matched to a gene. The CDR3 DNA reads TGTGCCAGCAGCCAGGGACAGGGAGAATATGGCTACACCTTC. It yields the protein CASSQGQGEYGYTF.

A few counts support this clonotype. The rearrangement joins TRBV7-2 to TRBJ2-7; D unclear. This CDR3 has 13 residues. The V and J ends lost 0 bases and 5 bases respectively, with 8 bases between them. Germline V gives CDR1 SGHTA, CDR2 FQGNSA. The DNA of the CDR3 is TGTGCCAGCAGCTTAGCGGCACCGGACGAGCAGTACTTC. As protein: CASSLAAPDEQYF.

This clonotype was observed at least ten times. V and J are TRBV5-6 and TRBJ1-6; D is perhaps TRBD1 (5 bases). The CDR3 spans 15 residues. The V gene's germline CDR1 is SGHDT and CDR2 YYEEEE. V lost 1 base to trimming and J lost 10 bases, with 15 bases between them. In DNA, the CDR3 is TGTGCCAGCAGCTTGTGGGGGTCTGGTGTCTCACCCCTCCACTTT. Its translation is CASSLWGSGVSPLHF.

This clonotype showed up many times. The chain has TRBV5-6 and TRBJ2-1; D remains unclear. Trimming left V 7 bases short and J 4 bases short, with 6 bases between. The CDR3 contains 11 residues. The germline CDR1 and CDR2 sequences are SGHDT and YYEEEE. CDR3 amino acids: CASGRYNEQFF. The CDR3 bases are TGTGCCAGCGGTCGGTACAATGAGCAGTTCTTC.

To note about this clonotype: A much larger clone differs from this one at a single base, so this may be a read error. The V and J genes are TRBV4-1 and TRBJ1-2; the D gene is possibly TRBD1 (5 bases). CDR1 MGHRA and CDR2 YSYEKL come from the germline V gene. The CDR3 has 16 residues. CDR3 DNA sequence: TGCGCCAGCAGCCAAGGTAACAGGTTGCGTTACTATGGCTACATCTTC. Protein sequence: CASSQGNRLRYYGYIF.

Comments on this clonotype: A much larger clone lies one base from this, so it may be a read error. This chain uses TRBV6-9 with TRBJ1-6, with 8 nucleotides matching TRBD1. The CDR3 is made up of 16 amino acids. CDR1 is MNHGY and CDR2 is SVAAGI in the germline V gene. CDR3: CAGSSPGQGQNSPLHF. DNA for the CDR3: TGTGCCGGCAGTTCGCCCGGACAGGGACAAAATTCACCCCTCCACTTT.

The table lists this clonotype with many counts. The chain couples TRBV5-1 to TRBJ2-3, with D hard to call. Trimming pared 2 bases from V and 0 bases from J, leaving 16 bases between. The CDR3 consists of 17 residues. Germline CDR1 is SGHRS and CDR2 is YFSETQ. This CDR3 reads CASSLPAGRASTDTQYF. The CDR3 DNA sequence: TGCGCCAGCAGCTTACCGGCAGGACGAGCTAGCACAGATACGCAGTATTTT.

This clonotype was observed many times. Written as DNA, the CDR3 is TGTGCCAGTATTGGCCCCGACGAAAACTATGGCTACACCTTC. Translated: CASIGPDENYGYTF. The chain links TRBV19 to TRBJ1-2; the D is unclear. Per the germline V gene, CDR1 is LNHDA and CDR2 is SQIVND (reference sequence). This CDR3 has 14 amino acids. Trimming took 7 bases from V and 2 from J, leaving 14 bases between them.

The V call is TRBV20-1, the J call TRBJ1-5, with 8 bases matching TRBD1. The CDR3 loop spans 14 amino acids. In germline, CDR1 is DFQATT, CDR2 SNEGSKA (reference sequence). V lost 6 bases to trimming and J lost 9 bases; unmatched junction nucleotides: 13. DNA of the CDR3: TGCAGTGCCACAAACTCAGTCGACAGGGGGCCCCAGCATTTT. It encodes CSATNSVDRGPQHF.

On this clonotype: This likely traces to a read error, being one base from a far larger clone. The chain couples TRBV13 to TRBJ2-7, with TRBD1 matching 7 bases. V lost 6 bases to trimming and J lost 2 bases; unmatched junction nucleotides: 19. This CDR3 region has 18 residues. Germline CDR1 PRHDT, CDR2 FYEKMQ (reference sequence). The CDR3 spells CASRASWANRGTPYEQYF. The DNA of the CDR3 is TGTGCCAGCAGGGCTTCGTGGGCGAACAGGGGTACCCCCTACGAGCAGTACTTC.

This clonotype occurred many times. This rearrangement joins TRBV27 to TRBJ1-2, with a tentative D call TRBD1 (6 bases). Germline V lookup: CDR1 MNHEY, CDR2 SMNVEV (reference sequence). Trimming stripped 4 bases from V and 4 bases from J, with 16 bases between. This CDR3 spans 15 amino acids. DNA for the CDR3: TGTGCCAGCAGTTCAACGGCAGGGGCGGTCTATGGCTACACCTTC. It translates to CASSSTAGAVYGYTF.

This sequence joins TRBV20-1 and TRBJ2-6; D may be TRBD1 (5 bases). V lost 3 bases to trimming and J lost 0 bases, with 15 bases between them. The CDR3 runs to 17 residues. Germline V lookup: CDR1 DFQATT, CDR2 SNEGSKA (reference sequence). The CDR3 DNA reads TGCAGTGCTAGTGAGGACACCTCCTCCTCTGGGGCCAACGTCCTGACTTTC. Translation: CSASEDTSSSGANVLTF.

In this sample, this clonotype turned up once. A single base separates this from a much larger clone, so it may be a read error. The gene calls are TRBV10-3 and TRBJ1-4; 7 bases are a match to TRBD1. V lost 10 bases and J lost 4; bases outside the gene matches: 9. Germline CDR1 is ENHRY and CDR2 is SYGVKD. The CDR3 extends over 14 amino acids. Here the CDR3 reads CATRNDRVNEKLFF. CDR3 coding DNA: TGTGCCACCAGGAACGACAGGGTTAATGAAAAACTGTTTTTT.

This clonotype has just one count. The V gene is TRBV20-1, the J gene TRBJ1-4; D remains ambiguous. CDR3 length equals 14 residues. Trimming pared 1 base from V and 4 bases from J, leaving 10 bases between. Germline CDR1 DFQATT, CDR2 SNEGSKA (reference sequence). The CDR3 loop reads CSARGVLRNEKLFF. The DNA of the CDR3 is TGCAGTGCTAGAGGTGTATTGCGTAATGAAAAACTGTTTTTT.

In the case of this clonotype: A far bigger clonotype differs at one base, so this is likely a read error. The genes are TRBV3-1 and TRBJ2-7; 9 bases line up with TRBD2. The CDR3 consists of 14 residues. The germline CDR1 and CDR2 sequences are LGHDT and YNNKEL (reference sequence). V dropped 1 base and J dropped 2; count of bases not matched to a gene: 0. The CDR3 sequence is CASSQGLAAYEQYF. CDR3 in DNA: TGTGCCAGCAGCCAAGGACTAGCGGCCTACGAGCAGTACTTC.